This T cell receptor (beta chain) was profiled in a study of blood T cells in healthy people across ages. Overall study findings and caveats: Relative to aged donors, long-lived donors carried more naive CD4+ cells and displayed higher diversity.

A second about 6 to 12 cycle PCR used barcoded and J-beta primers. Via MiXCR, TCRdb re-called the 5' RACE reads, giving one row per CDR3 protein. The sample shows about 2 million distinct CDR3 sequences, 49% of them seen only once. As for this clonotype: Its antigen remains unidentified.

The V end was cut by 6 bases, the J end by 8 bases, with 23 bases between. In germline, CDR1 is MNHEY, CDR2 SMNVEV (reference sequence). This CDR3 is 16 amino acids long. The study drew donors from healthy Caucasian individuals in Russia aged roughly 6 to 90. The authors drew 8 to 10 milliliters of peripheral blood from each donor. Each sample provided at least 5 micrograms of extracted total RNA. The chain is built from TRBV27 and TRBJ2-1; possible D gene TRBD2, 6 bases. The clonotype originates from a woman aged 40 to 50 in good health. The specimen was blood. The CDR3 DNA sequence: TGTGCCAGCAGGCTCAGACTAGTTAGTAGTTCCGATGAGCAGTTCTTC. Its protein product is CASRLRLVSSSDEQFF.